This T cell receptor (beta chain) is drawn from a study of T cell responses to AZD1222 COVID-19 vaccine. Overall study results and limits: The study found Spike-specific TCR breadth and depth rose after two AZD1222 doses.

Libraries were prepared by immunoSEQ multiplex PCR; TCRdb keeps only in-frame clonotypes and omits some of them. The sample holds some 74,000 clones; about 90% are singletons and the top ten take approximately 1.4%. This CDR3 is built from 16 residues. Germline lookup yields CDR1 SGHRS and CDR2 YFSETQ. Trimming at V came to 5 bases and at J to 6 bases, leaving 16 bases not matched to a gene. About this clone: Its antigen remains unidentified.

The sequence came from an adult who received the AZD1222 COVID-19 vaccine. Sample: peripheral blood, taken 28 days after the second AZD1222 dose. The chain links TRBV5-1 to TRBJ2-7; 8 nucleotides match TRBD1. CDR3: CASRLPSGTGDSEQYF. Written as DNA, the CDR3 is TGCGCCAGCAGGCTCCCGTCCGGGACAGGTGATAGCGAGCAGTACTTC.